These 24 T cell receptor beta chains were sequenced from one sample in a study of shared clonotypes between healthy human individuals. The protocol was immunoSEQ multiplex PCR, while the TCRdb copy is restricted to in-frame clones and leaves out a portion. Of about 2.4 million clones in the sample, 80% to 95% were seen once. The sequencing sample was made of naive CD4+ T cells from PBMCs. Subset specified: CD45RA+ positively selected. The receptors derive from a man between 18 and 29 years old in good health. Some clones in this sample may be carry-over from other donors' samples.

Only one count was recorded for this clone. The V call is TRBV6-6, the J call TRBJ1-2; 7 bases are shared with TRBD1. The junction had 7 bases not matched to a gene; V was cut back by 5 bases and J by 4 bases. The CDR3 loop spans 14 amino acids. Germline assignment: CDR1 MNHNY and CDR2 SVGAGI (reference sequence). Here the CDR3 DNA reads TGTGCCAGCAGTGCCTCGGGACAGCTCTATGGCTACACCTTC. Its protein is CASSASGQLYGYTF.

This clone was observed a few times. Here the CDR3 reads CASSYADRGVQPQHF. The DNA for the CDR3 is TGTGCCAGCAGTTACGCGGACAGGGGAGTTCAGCCCCAGCATTTT. The chain employs TRBV6-6 and TRBJ1-5; 9 nucleotides line up with TRBD1. This CDR3 has 15 amino acids. Germline V gene lookup returns CDR1 MNHNY and CDR2 SVGAGI (reference sequence). With V trimmed by 2 bases and J by 6 bases, 5 bases remained unmatched.

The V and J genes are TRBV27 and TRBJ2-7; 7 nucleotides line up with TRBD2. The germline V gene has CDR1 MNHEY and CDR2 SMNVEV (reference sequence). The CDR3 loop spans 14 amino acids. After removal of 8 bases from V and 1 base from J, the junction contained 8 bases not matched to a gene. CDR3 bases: TGTGCCAGCGCCCCAGGGCGGGAGTCCTACGAGCAGTACTTC. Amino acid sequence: CASAPGRESYEQYF.

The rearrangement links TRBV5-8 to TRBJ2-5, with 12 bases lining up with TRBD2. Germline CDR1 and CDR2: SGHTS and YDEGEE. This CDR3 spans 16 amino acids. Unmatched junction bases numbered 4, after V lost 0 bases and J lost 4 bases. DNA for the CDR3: TGTGCCAGCAGCTTGGGGCTAGCGGGAGGGCGAGAGACCCAGTACTTC. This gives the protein CASSLGLAGGRETQYF.

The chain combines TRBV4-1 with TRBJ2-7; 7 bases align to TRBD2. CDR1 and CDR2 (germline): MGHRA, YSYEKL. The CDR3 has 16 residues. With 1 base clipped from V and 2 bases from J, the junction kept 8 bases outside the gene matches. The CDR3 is CASSQGGGDPAYEQYF. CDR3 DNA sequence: TGCGCCAGCAGCCAAGGTGGGGGGGATCCTGCCTACGAGCAGTACTTC.

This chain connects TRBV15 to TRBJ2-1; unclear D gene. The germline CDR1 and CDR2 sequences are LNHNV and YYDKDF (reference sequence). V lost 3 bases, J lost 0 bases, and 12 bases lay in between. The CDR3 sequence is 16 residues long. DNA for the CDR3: TGTGCCACCAGCAGGGATAGACCGAGCTCCTACAATGAGCAGTTCTTC. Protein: CATSRDRPSSYNEQFF.

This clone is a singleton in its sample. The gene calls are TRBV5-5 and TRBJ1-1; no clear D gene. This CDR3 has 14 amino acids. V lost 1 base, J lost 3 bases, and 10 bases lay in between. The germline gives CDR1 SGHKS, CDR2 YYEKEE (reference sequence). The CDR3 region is CASSLPISDTEAFF. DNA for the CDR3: TGTGCCAGCAGCTTGCCGATTTCGGACACTGAAGCTTTCTTT.

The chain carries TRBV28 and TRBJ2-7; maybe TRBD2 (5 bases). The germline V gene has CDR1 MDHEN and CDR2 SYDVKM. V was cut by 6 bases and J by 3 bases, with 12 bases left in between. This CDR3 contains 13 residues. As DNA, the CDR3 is TGTGCCAGCAGATACGGACGGGGCTACGAGCAGTACTTC. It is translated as CASRYGRGYEQYF.

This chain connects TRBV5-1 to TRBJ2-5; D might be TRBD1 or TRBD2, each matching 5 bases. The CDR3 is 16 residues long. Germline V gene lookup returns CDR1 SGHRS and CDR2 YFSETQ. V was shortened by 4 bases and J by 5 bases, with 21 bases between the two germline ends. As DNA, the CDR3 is TGCGCCAGCAGCCAAGATGGGGTGGCAGGGACGGAGACCCAGTACTTC. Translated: CASSQDGVAGTETQYF. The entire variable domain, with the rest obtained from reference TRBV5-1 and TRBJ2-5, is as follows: KAGVTQTPRYLIKTRGQQVTLSCSPISGHRSVSWYQQTPGQGLQFLFEYFSETQRNKGNFPGRFSGRQFSNSRSEMNVSTLELGDSALYLCASSQDGVAGTETQYFGPGTRLLVL.

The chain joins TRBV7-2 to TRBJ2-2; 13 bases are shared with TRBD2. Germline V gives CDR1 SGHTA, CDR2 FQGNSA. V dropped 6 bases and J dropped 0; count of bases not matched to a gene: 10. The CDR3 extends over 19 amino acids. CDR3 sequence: CASRHRGLAGVTNTGELFF. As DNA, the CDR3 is TGTGCCAGCAGGCATCGTGGACTAGCGGGAGTAACGAACACCGGGGAGCTGTTTTTT.

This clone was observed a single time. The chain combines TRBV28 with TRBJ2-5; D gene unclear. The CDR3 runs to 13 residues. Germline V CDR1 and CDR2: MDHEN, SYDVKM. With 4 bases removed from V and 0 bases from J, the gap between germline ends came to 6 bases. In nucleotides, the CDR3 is TGTGCCAGCAGTTCAAGGTACCAAGAGACCCAGTACTTC. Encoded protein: CASSSRYQETQYF.

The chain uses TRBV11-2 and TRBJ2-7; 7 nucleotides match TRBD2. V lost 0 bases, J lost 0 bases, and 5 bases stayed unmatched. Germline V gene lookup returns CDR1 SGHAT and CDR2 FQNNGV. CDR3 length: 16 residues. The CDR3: CASSLDLASGSYEQYF. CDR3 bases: TGTGCCAGCAGCTTAGATCTGGCTAGCGGCTCCTACGAGCAGTACTTC.

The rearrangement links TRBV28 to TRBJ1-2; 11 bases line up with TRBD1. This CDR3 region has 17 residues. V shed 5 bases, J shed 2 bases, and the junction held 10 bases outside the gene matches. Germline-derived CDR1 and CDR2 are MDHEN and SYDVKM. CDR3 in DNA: TGTGCCAGCAGTCCCGGGACAGGGGGACGGTCGAACTATGGCTACACCTTC. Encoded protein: CASSPGTGGRSNYGYTF.

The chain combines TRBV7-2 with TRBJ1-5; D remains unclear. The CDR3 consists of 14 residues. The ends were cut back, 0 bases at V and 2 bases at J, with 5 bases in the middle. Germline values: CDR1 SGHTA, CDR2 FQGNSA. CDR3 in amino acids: CASSLAEGNQPQHF. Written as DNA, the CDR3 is TGTGCCAGCAGCTTAGCAGAAGGCAATCAGCCCCAGCATTTT. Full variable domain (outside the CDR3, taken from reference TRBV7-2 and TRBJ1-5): GAGVSQSPSNKVTEKGKDVELRCDPISGHTALYWYRQSLGQGLEFLIYFQGNSAPDKSGLPSDRFSAERTGGSVSTLTIQRTQQEDSAVYLCASSLAEGNQPQHFGDGTRLSIL.

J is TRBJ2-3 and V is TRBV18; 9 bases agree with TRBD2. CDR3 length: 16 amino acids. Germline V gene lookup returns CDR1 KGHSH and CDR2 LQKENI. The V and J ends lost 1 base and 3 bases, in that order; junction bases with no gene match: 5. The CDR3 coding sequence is TGTGCCAGCTCACCACAGGTAGCGGGAGCAACAGATACGCAGTATTTT. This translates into CASSPQVAGATDTQYF.

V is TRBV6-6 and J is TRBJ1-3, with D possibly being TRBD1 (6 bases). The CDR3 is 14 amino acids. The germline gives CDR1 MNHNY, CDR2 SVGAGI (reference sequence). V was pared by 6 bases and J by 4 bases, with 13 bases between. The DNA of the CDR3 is TGTGCCAGCAGCTCGGGGGCCGGGGGAAACACCATATATTTT. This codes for CASSSGAGGNTIYF.

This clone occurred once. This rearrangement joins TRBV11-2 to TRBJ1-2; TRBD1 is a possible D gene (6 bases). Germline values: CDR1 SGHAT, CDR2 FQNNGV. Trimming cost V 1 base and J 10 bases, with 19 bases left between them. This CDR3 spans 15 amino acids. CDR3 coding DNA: TGTGCCAGCAGCTTAGTGGAGAGACAGGCAGTCGACTACACCTTC. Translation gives CASSLVERQAVDYTF.

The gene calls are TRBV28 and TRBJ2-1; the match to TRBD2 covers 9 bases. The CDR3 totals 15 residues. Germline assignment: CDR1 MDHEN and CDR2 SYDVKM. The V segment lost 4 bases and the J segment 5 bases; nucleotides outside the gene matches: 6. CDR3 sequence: CASSYGAGGHNEQFF. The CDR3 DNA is TGTGCCAGCAGTTACGGAGCGGGAGGCCACAATGAGCAGTTCTTC.

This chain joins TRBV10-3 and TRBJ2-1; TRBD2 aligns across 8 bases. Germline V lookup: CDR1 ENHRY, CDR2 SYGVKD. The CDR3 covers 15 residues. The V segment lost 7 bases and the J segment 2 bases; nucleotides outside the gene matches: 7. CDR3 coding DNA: TGTGCCATCACTGATAGCGGGGCCGCCTACAATGAGCAGTTCTTC. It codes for CAITDSGAAYNEQFF.

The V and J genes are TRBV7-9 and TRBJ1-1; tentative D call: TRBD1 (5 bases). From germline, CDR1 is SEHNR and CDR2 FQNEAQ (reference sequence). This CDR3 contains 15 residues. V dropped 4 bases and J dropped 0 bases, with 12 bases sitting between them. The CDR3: CASSSPQALNTEAFF. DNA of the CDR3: TGTGCCAGCAGCTCCCCACAGGCGTTGAACACTGAAGCTTTCTTT.

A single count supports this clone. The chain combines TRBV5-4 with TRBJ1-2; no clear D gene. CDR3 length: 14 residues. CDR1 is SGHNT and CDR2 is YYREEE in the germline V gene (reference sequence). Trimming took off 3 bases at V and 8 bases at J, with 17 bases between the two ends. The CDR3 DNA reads TGTGCCAGCAGCTATAGCCAGGTGCCTCGGGGCTACACCTTC. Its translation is CASSYSQVPRGYTF.

For the CDR3, the DNA is TGTGCCAGCAGTACCGGGACTAGCAGGGCGGGGACAGATACGCAGTATTTT. This translates into CASSTGTSRAGTDTQYF. The chain combines TRBV5-4 with TRBJ2-3; 9 bases are a match to TRBD2. With V trimmed by 5 bases and J by 3 bases, 13 bases remained unmatched. The CDR3 has 17 residues. Germline CDR1 and CDR2: SGHNT and YYREEE (reference sequence).

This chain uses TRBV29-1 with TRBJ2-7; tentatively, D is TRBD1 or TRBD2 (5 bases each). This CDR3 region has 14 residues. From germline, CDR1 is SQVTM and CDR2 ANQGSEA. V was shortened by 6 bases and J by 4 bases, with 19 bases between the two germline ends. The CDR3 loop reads CSVLQLLGGYEQYF. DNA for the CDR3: TGCAGCGTCCTACAGCTGCTTGGGGGTTACGAGCAGTACTTC.

CDR3 nucleotides: TGTGCCAGCAGCCACGGACAGGGGGAAAATGAGCAGTTCTTC. It specifies CASSHGQGENEQFF. The V and J genes are TRBV5-6 and TRBJ2-1; 10 bases match TRBD1. With V trimmed by 4 bases and J by 7 bases, 5 bases remained unmatched. CDR1 and CDR2 (germline): SGHDT, YYEEEE. This CDR3 contains 14 residues.